Shown below are 24 T cell receptor beta chains from a single sample sequenced in a study of post-analysis software for immune sequencing data. Study-wide findings and caveats: Patients carried five TRBV segments more frequently than controls did, and TRBV5-6, TRBV5-1 and TRBV20-1 were among them.

Antigen specificity for these receptors is unknown. Researchers reported that TCR beta cDNA libraries carried unique molecular identifiers. TCRdb fed the PCR reads into MiXCR, producing one record per CDR3 protein. The sample lists about 540,000 distinct CDR3 sequences, around 36% occurring once. The source material was blood. These receptors all stem from a girl aged 2-17 years with multiple sclerosis.

This chain joins TRBV28 and TRBJ2-7; D is ambiguous. CDR1 MDHEN and CDR2 SYDVKM come from the germline V gene. The ends were cut back, 4 bases at V and 3 bases at J, with 10 bases in the middle. The CDR3 is 13 amino acids. Written as DNA, the CDR3 is TGTGCCAGCAGTTCGGGTGATCTCTACGAGCAGTACTTC. Protein product: CASSSGDLYEQYF.

The V and J genes are TRBV28 and TRBJ1-6; a weak D match, TRBD1 (5 bases). The CDR3 length is 17 residues. The ends were cut back, 7 bases at V and 6 bases at J, with 22 bases in the middle. CDR1 is MDHEN, CDR2 SYDVKM, per germline. The chain's CDR3 is CASTHVGGGRGNSPLHF. Written as DNA, the CDR3 is TGTGCCAGCACTCACGTGGGGGGAGGAAGGGGTAATTCACCCCTCCACTTT.

This rearrangement joins TRBV7-8 to TRBJ2-5; D is ambiguous. The DNA end lines up better with TRBJ2-7; the J call may be wrong. Germline CDR1 SGHVS, CDR2 FQNEAQ. This CDR3 has 12 residues. CDR3 in DNA: TGTGCCAGCAGCTTAGGGAGCTGCGAGCAGTACTTC. Its translation is CASSLGSCEQYF.

Turning to this clonotype: This sequence may be a read error, since a much larger clone differs from it by one base. V gene TRBV6-6 combines with J gene TRBJ1-2; TRBD1 aligns across 7 bases. The germline gives CDR1 MNHNY, CDR2 SVGAGI (reference sequence). V lost 0 bases to trimming and J lost 3 bases; unmatched junction nucleotides: 1. This CDR3 is built from 14 residues. CDR3 nucleotides: TGTGCCAGCAGTTACTCGGGACAGTACTATGGCTACACCTTC. Its translation: CASSYSGQYYGYTF.

The chain has TRBV5-1 and TRBJ2-7, with D unclear. CDR1 and CDR2 from the germline V gene are SGHRS and YFSETQ. This CDR3 contains 13 residues. Deletions cut 0 bases from V and 4 bases from J, with 8 bases between. The CDR3, as DNA: TGCGCCAGCAGCTTGGGGAGATTTTACGAGCAGTACTTC. Translating it yields CASSLGRFYEQYF.

J is TRBJ1-1 and V is TRBV29-1, with 7 bases fitting TRBD1. The junction had 12 bases not matched to a gene; V was cut back by 6 bases and J by 5 bases. The CDR3 sequence is 14 residues long. Germline V lookup: CDR1 SQVTM, CDR2 ANQGSEA. CDR3 sequence: CSVLEGAFWTEAFF. DNA for the CDR3: TGCAGCGTGTTGGAGGGGGCATTCTGGACTGAAGCTTTCTTT.

This chain links TRBV15 with TRBJ2-7, with D perhaps given as TRBD1 or TRBD2 (5 bases each). The V gene lost 0 bases and the J gene lost 6 bases, with 18 bases spanning the gap. Germline assignment: CDR1 LNHNV and CDR2 YYDKDF (reference sequence). The CDR3 extends over 16 amino acids. The CDR3 loop is CATSRDRGDPIGEQYF. The CDR3 DNA sequence: TGTGCCACCAGCAGAGATCGAGGGGACCCTATCGGCGAGCAGTACTTC.

This clonotype was picked up a small number of times. This chain links TRBV10-3 with TRBJ2-7; TRBD2 agrees at 11 bases. CDR1 is ENHRY, CDR2 SYGVKD, per germline. V shed 0 bases and J 3 bases; nucleotides not matched to a gene: 1. The CDR3 is 15 amino acids. The CDR3 nucleotides are TGTGCCATCAGTGAGTCTACTAGCGGGGGCTACGAGCAGTACTTC. It encodes CAISESTSGGYEQYF.

This chain links TRBV5-1 with TRBJ2-4, with 7 bases lining up with TRBD2. The end of the DNA fits TRBJ2-7 better, so the J call may be wrong. This CDR3 is 15 amino acids long. Germline CDR1 and CDR2: SGHRS and YFSETQ. CDR3: CASSLDEGGPSEQYF. The CDR3 region has the DNA TGCGCCAGCAGCTTGGATGAGGGAGGGCCTTCCGAGCAGTACTTC.

The CDR3 region has the DNA TGTGCCAGCAGCGCCCAGACTAGCGGGGGCACAGATACGCAGTATTTT. Its protein product is CASSAQTSGGTDTQYF. This chain uses TRBV3-1 with TRBJ2-3; 11 nucleotides agree with TRBD2. This CDR3 has 16 residues. With 5 bases clipped from V and 1 base from J, the junction kept 5 bases outside the gene matches. From germline, CDR1 is LGHDT and CDR2 YNNKEL (reference sequence).

This chain joins TRBV5-5 and TRBJ2-7; TRBD1 matches 9 bases. The end of the DNA aligns better with TRBJ2-5, so the J call may be wrong. The CDR3 runs to 15 residues. Germline CDR1 SGHKS, CDR2 YYEKEE (reference sequence). The CDR3 sequence: CASSLDTGGGETQYF. CDR3 in DNA: TGTGCCAGCAGCTTGGACACAGGGGGCGGAGAGACCCAGTACTTC.

This clonotype was observed at least ten times. The chain combines TRBV5-1 with TRBJ1-1; 7 bases map to TRBD1. V lost 1 base and J lost 3; bases outside the gene matches: 0. The CDR3 runs 13 residues. Per the germline V gene, CDR1 is SGHRS and CDR2 is YFSETQ. The CDR3 region has the DNA TGCGCCAGCAGCTTGCAGGGGGACACTGAAGCTTTCTTT. Amino acids: CASSLQGDTEAFF.

This clonotype has a count of ten or more. The chain is built from TRBV13 and TRBJ2-7, with D maybe TRBD1 (6 bases). Germline V gives CDR1 PRHDT, CDR2 FYEKMQ (reference sequence). CDR3 length: 15 residues. V lost 0 bases to trimming and J lost 3 bases, with 12 bases between them. The chain's CDR3 is CASSLGQRTDYEQYF. The CDR3 region has the DNA TGTGCCAGCAGCTTAGGCCAGCGGACAGACTACGAGCAGTACTTC.

This clonotype was seen only once. J is TRBJ2-3 and V is TRBV9; 10 nucleotides align to TRBD2. The CDR3 is made up of 16 amino acids. The junction had 12 bases not matched to a gene; V was cut back by 5 bases and J by 6 bases. Germline CDR1 SGDLS, CDR2 YYNGEE. CDR3 DNA: TGTGCCAGCAGTTATACCAGCGGGGGGGCCCGGGATACGCAGTATTTT. Its protein is CASSYTSGGARDTQYF.

The gene calls are TRBV18 and TRBJ1-4, with unresolved D. With 6 bases removed from V and 0 bases from J, the gap between germline ends came to 11 bases. CDR3 length: 15 residues. Germline loops: CDR1 KGHSH, CDR2 LQKENI. The CDR3 DNA follows: TGTGCCAGCTCGCGGACGGAGGCAACTAATGAAAAACTGTTTTTT. This translates into CASSRTEATNEKLFF.

J is TRBJ2-1 and V is TRBV3-1; maybe TRBD2 (6 bases). The V end was cut by 5 bases, the J end by 7 bases, with 15 bases between. The CDR3 has 14 amino acids. Germline-derived CDR1 and CDR2 are LGHDT and YNNKEL (reference sequence). CDR3 bases: TGTGCCAGCAGCTTGATCGGGGGAGTGAATGAGCAGTTCTTC. Its protein product is CASSLIGGVNEQFF.

This chain joins TRBV5-6 and TRBJ1-6; a weak D match, TRBD1 (5 bases). Germline V gene data show CDR1 as SGHDT and CDR2 as YYEEEE. CDR3 length: 13 amino acids. Trimming removed 4 bases at V and 8 bases at J, with 10 bases between. The CDR3 coding sequence is TGTGCCAGCAGCGGACAACAGGATTCACCCCTCCACTTT. It yields the protein CASSGQQDSPLHF.

This sequence joins TRBV20-1 and TRBJ1-1; no reliable D call. Between the trimmed V and J ends, which lost 5 bases and 3 bases, there was a span of 13 bases. Germline V gene data show CDR1 as DFQATT and CDR2 as SNEGSKA (reference sequence). CDR3 length: 13 amino acids. Here the CDR3 reads CSALGVVDTEAFF. The CDR3 nucleotides are TGCAGTGCTCTCGGGGTAGTAGACACTGAAGCTTTCTTT.

The chain carries TRBV2 and TRBJ2-3; possibly TRBD2 for D (6 bases). Per germline, CDR1 SNHLY and CDR2 FYNNEI. V lost 8 bases to trimming and J lost 2 bases, with 17 bases between them. The CDR3 length is 15 residues. CDR3 amino acids: CASGWRASPTDTQYF. The CDR3 coding sequence is TGTGCCAGCGGCTGGAGGGCTAGTCCCACAGATACGCAGTATTTT.

This clonotype showed up just a few times. The junction differs from germline at one of its ends, possibly a read error. In DNA form, the CDR3 reads TGTGCCGGCAGTCTATCGGGGCAGGGGTATAATTCACCCCTCCACTTT. Protein sequence: CAGSLSGQGYNSPLHF. This chain joins TRBV27 and TRBJ1-6; D perhaps matches TRBD1 (6 bases). This CDR3 has 16 amino acids. Per germline, CDR1 MNHEY and CDR2 SMNVEV (reference sequence).

The sample holds a few counts of this clonotype. The chain employs TRBV3-1 and TRBJ2-5; 12 bases match TRBD2. Germline lookup yields CDR1 LGHDT and CDR2 YNNKEL (reference sequence). The CDR3 spans 15 residues. The J segment lost 2 bases and the V segment lost 3 bases, leaving 1 base of the junction unmatched. This CDR3 reads CASSHLAGGQETQYF. CDR3 DNA sequence: TGTGCCAGCAGCCACCTAGCGGGGGGGCAAGAGACCCAGTACTTC.

J is TRBJ1-4 and V is TRBV9; 7 positions agree with TRBD1. The CDR3 has 17 amino acids. Germline V lookup: CDR1 SGDLS, CDR2 YYNGEE. Germline trimming cut 4 bases from V and 1 base from J; bases unmatched to any gene: 10. CDR3 sequence: CASSPRGQTLTNEKLFF. The CDR3 coding sequence is TGTGCCAGCAGCCCCCGGGGACAGACATTAACTAATGAAAAACTGTTTTTT.

This chain links TRBV27 with TRBJ2-3; 7 nucleotides line up with TRBD2. V gave up 6 bases and J gave up 2 bases; unmatched junction bases: 8. Looked up from germline, CDR1 is MNHEY and CDR2 is SMNVEV (reference sequence). This CDR3 contains 15 residues. The CDR3, as DNA: TGTGCCAGCAGCCGACGGGGGGTAGACACAGATACGCAGTATTTT. It specifies CASSRRGVDTDTQYF.

This clonotype occurred a few times. J is TRBJ2-1 and V is TRBV7-9; perhaps TRBD1 as D (6 bases). Germline CDR1 and CDR2: SEHNR and FQNEAQ (reference sequence). Between the trimmed V and J ends, which lost 2 bases and 7 bases, there was a span of 12 bases. This CDR3 region has 14 residues. The CDR3 loop reads CASSLYQGWNEQFF. CDR3 DNA: TGTGCCAGCAGCTTATATCAGGGGTGGAATGAGCAGTTCTTC.